This TCR beta chain was recovered during a study of T cells in Graves' hyperthyroidism and ophthalmopathy. Study conclusions and caveats: Most clonotypes expanded in thyroid above 0.001 were likewise present in blood. Ophthalmopathy, which appeared later, was predicted by the model a median 6.5 months before onset.

Note on this clonotype: The antigen is not known.

Patients were excluded because of uncontrolled infection, other autoimmune disease, pregnancy or lactation. Diagnoses were established using clinical symptoms, serum thyroxine and TRAb, thyroid ultrasound and orbital computed tomography. RNA transcripts were the template for amplifying TCR beta CDR3 regions. The HTBI primer set was used in a first-round RT-PCR of the TCR CDR3. A single record per CDR3 protein comes from TCRdb applying MiXCR to the multiplex PCR reads. The repertoire has fewer than 750,000 distinct CDR3 sequences, around 45% of them found once; the top ten carry around 7.7%. The CDR3 runs to 12 residues. Germline V gives CDR1 SNHLY, CDR2 FYNNEI. The V end was cut by 5 bases, the J end by 6 bases, with 8 bases between.

The material sequenced was peripheral blood or thyroid tissue (not recorded which). The TCR was taken from a woman aged 18-30 years with Graves' hyperthyroidism. The genes are TRBV2 and TRBJ2-1; D not resolved. CDR3 in amino acids: CASSYPGNEQFF. In DNA form, the CDR3 reads TGTGCCAGCAGTTACCCTGGCAATGAGCAGTTCTTC.